Following are 11 T cell receptor beta chains from one sample sequenced in a study of T cell repertoires in cytomegalovirus infection. Using its own MiXCR run on the reads, TCRdb lists one record per CDR3 protein. The data show some 320,000 distinct CDR3 sequences, with about 28% seen just once and about 19% held by the top ten. Their target antigens are unknown. The source material was cultured PBMCs, sampled from culture after CMV antigen stimulation. The receptors derive from a human donor in good health (CMV status not recorded). Some clones in this sample may be carry-over from other donors' samples.

This chain's CDR3 is CASSLLAGDLNEQFF. For the CDR3, the DNA is TGTGCCAGCAGCTTGCTAGCGGGAGATCTCAATGAGCAGTTCTTC. This rearrangement joins TRBV5-5 to TRBJ2-1; 10 positions match TRBD2. With V trimmed by 1 base and J by 6 bases, 4 bases remained unmatched. Germline V CDR1 and CDR2: SGHKS, YYEKEE (reference sequence). This CDR3 has 15 amino acids. Full variable domain (remainder filled in from reference TRBV5-5 and TRBJ2-1): DAGVTQSPTHLIKTRGQQVTLRCSPISGHKSVSWYQQVLGQGPQFIFQYYEKEERGRGNFPDRFSARQFPNYSSELNVNALLLGDSALYLCASSLLAGDLNEQFFGPGTRLTVL.

There are many counts of this clonotype. The chain uses TRBV7-9 and TRBJ1-2; the D is unclear. The germline V and J ends were trimmed by 3 bases and 5 bases, with 10 bases remaining between them. CDR1 and CDR2 (germline): SEHNR, FQNEAQ (reference sequence). The CDR3 extends over 13 amino acids. The CDR3, as DNA: TGTGCCAGCAGCTTGGGCACCGGATATGGCTACACCTTC. This translates into CASSLGTGYGYTF.

The rearrangement links TRBV2 to TRBJ2-2; 12 bases are a match to TRBD2. From germline, CDR1 is SNHLY and CDR2 FYNNEI. The V gene end was trimmed by 6 bases and the J gene end by 4 bases; junction bases not matched to a gene: 3. The CDR3 sequence is 15 residues long. The CDR3 here is CASRETSGGTGELFF. The DNA of the CDR3 is TGTGCCAGCAGGGAGACTAGCGGGGGCACCGGGGAGCTGTTTTTT.

This clonotype was recorded at least ten times. The V and J genes are TRBV2 and TRBJ1-5; D is possibly TRBD1 (6 bases). V dropped 4 bases and J dropped 3 bases, with 7 bases sitting between them. Germline V CDR1 and CDR2: SNHLY, FYNNEI. This CDR3 is 13 amino acids long. CDR3 in DNA: TGTGCCAGCAGTGCAGGGGCCAATCAGCCCCAGCATTTT. It codes for CASSAGANQPQHF.

The genes are TRBV7-9 and TRBJ2-7; 9 positions agree with TRBD1. Per germline, CDR1 SEHNR and CDR2 FQNEAQ (reference sequence). The CDR3 runs 15 residues. The J segment lost 6 bases and the V segment lost 5 bases, leaving 11 bases of the junction unmatched. In DNA form, the CDR3 reads TGTGCCAGCAGCCCACTCCGGGACAGGGCCAGCGAGCAGTACTTC. Translation: CASSPLRDRASEQYF.

This clonotype was seen a handful of times. The J gene is TRBJ1-2, the V gene TRBV2; TRBD1 might be the D (6 bases). The CDR3 sequence is 14 residues long. Trimming took off 4 bases at V and 7 bases at J, with 16 bases between the two ends. Germline CDR1 SNHLY, CDR2 FYNNEI. The CDR3 DNA follows: TGTGCCAGCAGTGTGGAACAGGGAAGCCTTGGCTACACCTTC. As protein: CASSVEQGSLGYTF.

The chain employs TRBV11-2 and TRBJ2-7; tentatively, D is TRBD1 (5 bases). This CDR3 is 14 amino acids long. Germline values: CDR1 SGHAT, CDR2 FQNNGV. Trimming stripped 1 base from V and 4 bases from J, with 11 bases between. CDR3 residues: CASSLGQPAYEQYF. DNA for the CDR3: TGTGCCAGCAGCTTAGGACAGCCTGCTTACGAGCAGTACTTC.

The rearrangement uses TRBV27 and TRBJ1-2; D is perhaps TRBD1 (5 bases). V lost 6 bases, J lost 4 bases, and 12 bases lay in between. CDR1 MNHEY and CDR2 SMNVEV come from the germline V gene (reference sequence). The CDR3 extends over 13 amino acids. Here the CDR3 DNA reads TGTGCCAGCAGCGCTGGGGCCCTCTATGGCTACACCTTC. Protein: CASSAGALYGYTF.

This chain joins TRBV7-2 and TRBJ1-1, with D possibly being TRBD1 (6 bases). This CDR3 has 18 residues. Germline lookup yields CDR1 SGHTA and CDR2 FQGNSA. V lost 5 bases and J 1 base, leaving 23 bases between the germline ends. Here the CDR3 DNA reads TGTGCCAGCAGCCTAGGTTCGATTCGGGACACCAAGAACACTGAAGCTTTCTTT. This sequence encodes CASSLGSIRDTKNTEAFF. The full variable domain, rest sourced from reference TRBV7-2 and TRBJ1-1, is GAGVSQSPSNKVTEKGKDVELRCDPISGHTALYWYRQSLGQGLEFLIYFQGNSAPDKSGLPSDRFSAERTGGSVSTLTIQRTQQEDSAVYLCASSLGSIRDTKNTEAFFGQGTRLTVV.

The rearrangement joins TRBV28 to TRBJ2-1, with 10 nucleotides matching TRBD2. The CDR3 is 18 amino acids. The J segment lost 0 bases and the V segment lost 3 bases, leaving 8 bases of the junction unmatched. Germline CDR1 and CDR2: MDHEN and SYDVKM. CDR3 DNA: TGTGCCAGCAGTTTTAGGTGGACTAGCGGAAGCTCCTACAATGAGCAGTTCTTC. Its translation is CASSFRWTSGSSYNEQFF.

The rearrangement joins TRBV19 to TRBJ2-1; 11 bases match TRBD2. Unmatched junction bases numbered 3, after V lost 3 bases and J lost 2 bases. The CDR3 spans 16 residues. Germline-derived CDR1 and CDR2 are LNHDA and SQIVND (reference sequence). CDR3 bases: TGTGCCAGTAGTATCACTAGCGGGAGACCCTACAATGAGCAGTTCTTC. As protein: CASSITSGRPYNEQFF. Full variable domain (missing parts from reference TRBV19 and TRBJ2-1): DGGITQSPKYLFRKEGQNVTLSCEQNLNHDAMYWYRQDPGQGLRLIYYSQIVNDFQKGDIAEGYSVSREKKESFPLTVTSAQKNPTAFYLCASSITSGRPYNEQFFGPGTRLTVL.